Given below is one T cell receptor beta chain in context. Its antigen is undetermined. Clones were read by immunoSEQ multiplex PCR, and TCRdb kept only the in-frame ones, dropping some. In the table there are tens of thousands of clones, around 80% of which are singletons. This entry belongs to a study of vaccination effects on CD4 cells after COVID-19. Study at large: Three patients who were convalescent were sampled early, at day +14, and again late after vaccination. Post-vaccine samples followed the second dose by a median of 72 days.

Having been cultured for under twelve days, the cells underwent CD4+ T cell isolation. A positive SARS-CoV-2 PCR test fell between March and December 2020. Participants received two doses of either the BNT162b2 or mRNA-1273 vaccine. The J segment lost 0 bases and the V segment lost 5 bases, leaving 8 bases of the junction unmatched. Germline CDR1 and CDR2: SGHNT and YENEEA. This CDR3 has 16 amino acids. The chain employs TRBV11-3 and TRBJ2-3; 7 nucleotides line up with TRBD2. Sequencing used CD4+ T cells from PBMCs cultured without peptide, obtained after COVID-19 vaccination. This TCR was recovered from a human donor who had a prior SARS-CoV-2 infection. The CDR3 DNA follows: TGTGCCAGCAGCCCCCCCCTAGCGGCTAGCACAGATACGCAGTATTTT. This sequence encodes CASSPPLAASTDTQYF.